The clone carrying this T cell receptor (beta chain) was detected ten times or more. Antigen specificity is unknown. This sample is part of a study of Graves' ophthalmopathy and Graves' hyperthyroidism. Study-level information: Where ophthalmopathy was absent within 18 months of follow-up, hyperthyroidism was stable.

Excluded: other autoimmune disease, uncontrolled infection, pregnancy or lactation. General observations from the study: Most expanded clonotypes in thyroid above 0.001 frequency also showed up in blood.

Transcripts of RNA were the source for amplifying TCR beta CDR3 regions. RT-PCR in the first round used HTBI primers; a second-round multiplex PCR followed. TCRdb re-derived calls from the multiplex PCR reads in MiXCR, one entry per CDR3 protein. The table has some 1.1 million distinct CDR3 sequences, roughly two fifths seen once. Trimming removed 7 bases at V and 1 base at J, with 11 bases between. CDR3 length: 14 residues. Germline V gene data show CDR1 as SGHVS and CDR2 as FQNEAQ. Sequences were obtained from peripheral blood or thyroid tissue (not recorded which). The receptor was isolated from an adult man with Graves' hyperthyroidism. The rearrangement links TRBV7-8 to TRBJ1-3; D gene uncertain. CDR3 nucleotide sequence: TGTGCCAGCACCTCCCAAGTGTCTGGAAACACCATATATTTT. Translation gives CASTSQVSGNTIYF.